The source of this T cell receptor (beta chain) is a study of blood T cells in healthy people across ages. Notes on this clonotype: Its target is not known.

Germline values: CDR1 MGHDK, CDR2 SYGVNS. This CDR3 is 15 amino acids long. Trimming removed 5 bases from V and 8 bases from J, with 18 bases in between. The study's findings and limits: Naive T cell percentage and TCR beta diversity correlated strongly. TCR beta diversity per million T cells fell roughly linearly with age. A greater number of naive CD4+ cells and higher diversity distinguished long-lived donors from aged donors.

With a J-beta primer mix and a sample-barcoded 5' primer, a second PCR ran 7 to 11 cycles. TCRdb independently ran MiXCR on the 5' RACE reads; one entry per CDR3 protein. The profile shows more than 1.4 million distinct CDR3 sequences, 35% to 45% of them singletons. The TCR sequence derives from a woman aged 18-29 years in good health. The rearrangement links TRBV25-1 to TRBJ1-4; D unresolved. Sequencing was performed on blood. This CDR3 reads CASSWTGIGGEKLFF. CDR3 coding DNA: TGTGCCAGCAGTTGGACCGGGATAGGTGGAGAAAAACTGTTTTTT.